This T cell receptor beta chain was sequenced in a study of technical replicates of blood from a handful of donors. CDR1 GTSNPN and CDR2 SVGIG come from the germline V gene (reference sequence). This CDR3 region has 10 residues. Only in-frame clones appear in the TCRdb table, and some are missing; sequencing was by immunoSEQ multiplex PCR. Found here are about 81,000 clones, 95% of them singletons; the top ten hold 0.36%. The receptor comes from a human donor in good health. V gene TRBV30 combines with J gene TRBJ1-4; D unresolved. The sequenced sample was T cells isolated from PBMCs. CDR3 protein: CVGEGEKLFF. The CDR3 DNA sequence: TGTGTCGGGGAGGGTGAAAAACTGTTTTTT.